The clone carrying this TCR beta chain has just one count. The data derive from a study of blood T cell repertoires in COVID-19. Study-wide context: Collection of acute and convalescent COVID-19 samples took place in the United States, Italy and Spain. Sources were T cells, B-cell-depleted T cells, or PBMCs; the material itself was cDNA or gDNA.

There are 14 residues in the CDR3. The germline V gene has CDR1 SGHRS and CDR2 YFSETQ. Trimming cost V 1 base and J 6 bases, with 10 bases left between them. Original handling: Amplification with reference gene primers provided the estimates of nucleated cell counts. Profiled with immunoSEQ multiplex PCR; TCRdb holds only in-frame clones, not every one. That table furnishes V, J and clone size, whereas the DNA furnished D and trimming. The sample carries approximately 75,000 clones, around 80% recorded once. V is TRBV5-1 and J is TRBJ2-2; no definite D call. The sequence was collected from a woman aged 45 to 65 with acute or convalescent COVID-19. Sequencing was carried out using peripheral blood. The CDR3 spells CASSLSYRSGELFF. Written as DNA, the CDR3 is TGCGCCAGCAGCTTGTCTTACCGGTCCGGGGAGCTGTTTTTT.